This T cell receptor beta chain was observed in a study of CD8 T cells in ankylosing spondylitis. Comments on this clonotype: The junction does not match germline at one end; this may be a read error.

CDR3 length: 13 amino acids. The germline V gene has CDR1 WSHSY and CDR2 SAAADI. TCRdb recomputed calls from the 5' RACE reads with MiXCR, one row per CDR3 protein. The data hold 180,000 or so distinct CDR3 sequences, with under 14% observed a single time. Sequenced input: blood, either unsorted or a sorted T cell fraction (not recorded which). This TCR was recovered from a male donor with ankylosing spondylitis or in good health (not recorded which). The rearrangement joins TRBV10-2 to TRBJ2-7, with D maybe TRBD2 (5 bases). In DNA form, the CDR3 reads TGCGCCAGCAGGGAGTTCGGGACCTACGAGCAGTACTTC. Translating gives CASREFGTYEQYF.